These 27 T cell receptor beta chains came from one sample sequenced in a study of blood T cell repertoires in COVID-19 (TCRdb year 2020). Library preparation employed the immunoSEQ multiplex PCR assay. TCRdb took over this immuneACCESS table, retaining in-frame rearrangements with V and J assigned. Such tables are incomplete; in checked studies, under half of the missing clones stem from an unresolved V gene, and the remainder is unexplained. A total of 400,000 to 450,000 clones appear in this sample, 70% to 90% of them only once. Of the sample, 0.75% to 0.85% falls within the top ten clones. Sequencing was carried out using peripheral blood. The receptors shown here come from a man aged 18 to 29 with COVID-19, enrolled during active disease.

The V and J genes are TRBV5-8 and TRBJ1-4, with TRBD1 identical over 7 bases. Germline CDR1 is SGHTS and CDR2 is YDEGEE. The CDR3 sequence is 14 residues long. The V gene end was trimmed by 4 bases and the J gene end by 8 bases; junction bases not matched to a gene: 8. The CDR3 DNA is TGTGCCAGCAGCCCAACAGGGGCAAAGGAAAAACTGTTTTTT. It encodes CASSPTGAKEKLFF. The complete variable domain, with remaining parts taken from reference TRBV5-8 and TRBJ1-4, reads EAGVTQSPTHLIKTRGQQATLRCSPISGHTSVYWYQQALGLGLQFLLWYDEGEERNRGNFPPRFSGRQFPNYSSELNVNALELEDSALYLCASSPTGAKEKLFFGSGTQLSVL.

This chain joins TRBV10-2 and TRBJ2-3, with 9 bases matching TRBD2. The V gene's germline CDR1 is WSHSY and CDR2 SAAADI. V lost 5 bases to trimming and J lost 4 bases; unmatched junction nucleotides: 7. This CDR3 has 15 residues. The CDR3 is CASSRLAGASDTQYF. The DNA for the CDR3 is TGCGCCAGCAGTAGATTAGCGGGAGCTTCAGATACGCAGTATTTT.

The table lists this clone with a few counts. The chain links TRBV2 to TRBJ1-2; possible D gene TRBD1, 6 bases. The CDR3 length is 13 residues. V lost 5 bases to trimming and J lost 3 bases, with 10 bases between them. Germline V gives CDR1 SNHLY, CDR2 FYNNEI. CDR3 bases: TGTGCCAGCAGTCGGACAGAGGACTATGGCTACACCTTC. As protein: CASSRTEDYGYTF.

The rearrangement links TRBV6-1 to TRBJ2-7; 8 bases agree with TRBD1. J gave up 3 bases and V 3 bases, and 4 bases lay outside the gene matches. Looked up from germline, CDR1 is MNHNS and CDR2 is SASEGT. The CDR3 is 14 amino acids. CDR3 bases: TGTGCCAGCAGTGATGGGACAGGAGACTACGAGCAGTACTTC. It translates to CASSDGTGDYEQYF.

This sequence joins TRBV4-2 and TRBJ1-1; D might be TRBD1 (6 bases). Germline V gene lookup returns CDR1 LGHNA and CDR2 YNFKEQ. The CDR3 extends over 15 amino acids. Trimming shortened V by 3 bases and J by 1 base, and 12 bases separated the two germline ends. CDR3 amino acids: CASSHRDMGNTEAFF. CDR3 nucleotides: TGTGCCAGCAGCCACAGGGACATGGGGAACACTGAAGCTTTCTTT.

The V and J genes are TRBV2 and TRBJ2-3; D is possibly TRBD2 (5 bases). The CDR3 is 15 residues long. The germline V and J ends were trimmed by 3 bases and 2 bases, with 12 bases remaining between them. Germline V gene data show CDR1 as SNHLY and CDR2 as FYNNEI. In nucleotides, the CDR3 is TGTGCCAGCAGTGAGGGAGCGGAGTTCACAGATACGCAGTATTTT. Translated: CASSEGAEFTDTQYF.

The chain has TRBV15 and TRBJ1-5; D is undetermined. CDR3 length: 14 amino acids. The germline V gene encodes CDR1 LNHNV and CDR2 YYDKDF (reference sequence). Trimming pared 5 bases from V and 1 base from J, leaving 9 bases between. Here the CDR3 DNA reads TGTGCCACCAGCTACATGTCAAGCAATCAGCCCCAGCATTTT. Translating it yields CATSYMSSNQPQHF.

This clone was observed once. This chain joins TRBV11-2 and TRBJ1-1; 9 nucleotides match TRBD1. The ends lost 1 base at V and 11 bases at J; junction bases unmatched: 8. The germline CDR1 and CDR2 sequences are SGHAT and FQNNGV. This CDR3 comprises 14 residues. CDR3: CASSLATGGVDAFF. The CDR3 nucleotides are TGTGCCAGCAGCTTAGCAACAGGGGGCGTAGACGCTTTCTTT.

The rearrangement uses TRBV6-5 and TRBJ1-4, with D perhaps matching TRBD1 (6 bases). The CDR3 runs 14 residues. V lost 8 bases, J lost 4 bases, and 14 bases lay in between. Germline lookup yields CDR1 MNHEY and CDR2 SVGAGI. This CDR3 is CASRPGAINEKLFF. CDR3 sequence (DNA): TGTGCCAGCCGACCAGGGGCGATTAATGAAAAACTGTTTTTT.

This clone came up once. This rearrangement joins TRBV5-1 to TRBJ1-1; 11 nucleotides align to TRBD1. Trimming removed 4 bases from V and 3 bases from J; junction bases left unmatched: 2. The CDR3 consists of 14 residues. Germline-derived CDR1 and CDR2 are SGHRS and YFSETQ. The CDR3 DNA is TGCGCCAGCAGCAGGACAGGGGGCCACACTGAAGCTTTCTTT. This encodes CASSRTGGHTEAFF.

The CDR3 loop reads CASSISGGRHEQYF. Here the CDR3 DNA reads TGTGCCAGTAGTATTAGCGGAGGGAGACACGAGCAGTACTTC. This chain uses TRBV19 with TRBJ2-7, with D possibly being TRBD2 (6 bases). Trimming cost V 3 bases and J 5 bases, with 14 bases left between them. The germline V gene has CDR1 LNHDA and CDR2 SQIVND (reference sequence). The CDR3 extends over 14 amino acids.

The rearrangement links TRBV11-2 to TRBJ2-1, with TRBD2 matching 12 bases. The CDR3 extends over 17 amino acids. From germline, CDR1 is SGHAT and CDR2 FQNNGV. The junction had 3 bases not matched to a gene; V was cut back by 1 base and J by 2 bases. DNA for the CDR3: TGTGCCAGCAGCTTAGGTTCTAGCGGGGGGGCCTACAATGAGCAGTTCTTC. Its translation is CASSLGSSGGAYNEQFF.

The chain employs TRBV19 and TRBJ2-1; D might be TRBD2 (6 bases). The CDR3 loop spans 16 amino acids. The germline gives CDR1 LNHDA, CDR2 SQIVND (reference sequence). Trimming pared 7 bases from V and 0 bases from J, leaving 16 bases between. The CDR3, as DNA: TGTGCCAGTACCCCCTACGGGAGAGGCTCCTACAATGAGCAGTTCTTC. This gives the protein CASTPYGRGSYNEQFF.

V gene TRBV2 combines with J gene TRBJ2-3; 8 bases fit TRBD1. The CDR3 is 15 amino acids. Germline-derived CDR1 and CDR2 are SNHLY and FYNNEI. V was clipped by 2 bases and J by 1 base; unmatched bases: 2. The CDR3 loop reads CASSEQGAGTDTQYF. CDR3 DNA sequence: TGTGCCAGCAGTGAACAGGGGGCTGGCACAGATACGCAGTATTTT.

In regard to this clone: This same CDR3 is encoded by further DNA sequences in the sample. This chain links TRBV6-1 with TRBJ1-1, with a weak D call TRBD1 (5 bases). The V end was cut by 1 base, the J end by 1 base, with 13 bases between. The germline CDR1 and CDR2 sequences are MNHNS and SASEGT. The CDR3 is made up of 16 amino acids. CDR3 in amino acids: CASSEGLGRGNTEAFF. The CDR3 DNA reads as TGTGCCAGCAGTGAAGGACTGGGTAGGGGGAACACTGAAGCTTTCTTT.

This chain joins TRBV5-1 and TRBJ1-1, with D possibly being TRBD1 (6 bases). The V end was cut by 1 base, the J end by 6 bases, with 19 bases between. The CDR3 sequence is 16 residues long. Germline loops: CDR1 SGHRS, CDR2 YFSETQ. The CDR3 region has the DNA TGCGCCAGCAGCTTGTTGCAGGGACACCCTACCTCTGAAGCTTTCTTT. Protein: CASSLLQGHPTSEAFF.

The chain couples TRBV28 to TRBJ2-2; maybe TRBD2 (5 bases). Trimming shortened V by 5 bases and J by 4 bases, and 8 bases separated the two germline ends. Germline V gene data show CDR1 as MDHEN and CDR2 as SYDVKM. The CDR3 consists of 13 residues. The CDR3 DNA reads TGTGCCAGCAGTCGGGATGTCACCGGGGAGCTGTTTTTT. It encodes CASSRDVTGELFF.

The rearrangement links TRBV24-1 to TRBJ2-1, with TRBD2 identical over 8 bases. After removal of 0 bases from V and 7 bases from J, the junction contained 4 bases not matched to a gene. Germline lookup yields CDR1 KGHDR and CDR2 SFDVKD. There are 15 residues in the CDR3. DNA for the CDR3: TGTGCCACCAGTGATTTGGACGGGAGGGGAAATGAGCAGTTCTTC. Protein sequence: CATSDLDGRGNEQFF.

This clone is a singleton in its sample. The CDR3 DNA reads TGTGCCAGCAGCTTGGCAACCGGGACTAGCGGTAGCACAGATACGCAGTATTTT. This sequence encodes CASSLATGTSGSTDTQYF. The gene calls are TRBV7-8 and TRBJ2-3; 11 bases align to TRBD2. This CDR3 contains 18 residues. V trimming: 3 bases; J trimming: 0 bases; junction bases outside the gene matches: 8. Germline-derived CDR1 and CDR2 are SGHVS and FQNEAQ.

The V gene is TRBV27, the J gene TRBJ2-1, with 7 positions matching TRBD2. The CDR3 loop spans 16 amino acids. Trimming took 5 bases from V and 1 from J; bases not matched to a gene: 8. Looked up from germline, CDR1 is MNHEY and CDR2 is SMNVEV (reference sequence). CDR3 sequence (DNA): TGTGCCAGCAGTGCCCGGGGGGTTCCGTCCTACAATGAGCAGTTCTTC. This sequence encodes CASSARGVPSYNEQFF.

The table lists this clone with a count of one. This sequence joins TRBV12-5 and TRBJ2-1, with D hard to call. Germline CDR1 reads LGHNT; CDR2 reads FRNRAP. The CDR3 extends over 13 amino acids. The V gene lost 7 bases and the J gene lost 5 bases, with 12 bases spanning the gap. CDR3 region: CASVVDDNNEQFF. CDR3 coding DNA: TGTGCTAGTGTCGTCGACGACAACAATGAGCAGTTCTTC.

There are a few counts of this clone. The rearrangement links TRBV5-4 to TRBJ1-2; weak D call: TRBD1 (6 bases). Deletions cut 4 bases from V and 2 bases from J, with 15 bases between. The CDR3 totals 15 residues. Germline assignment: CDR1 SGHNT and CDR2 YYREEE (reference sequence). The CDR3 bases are TGTGCCAGCAGCACGGAATGGACAGCGAACTATGGCTACACCTTC. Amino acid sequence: CASSTEWTANYGYTF.

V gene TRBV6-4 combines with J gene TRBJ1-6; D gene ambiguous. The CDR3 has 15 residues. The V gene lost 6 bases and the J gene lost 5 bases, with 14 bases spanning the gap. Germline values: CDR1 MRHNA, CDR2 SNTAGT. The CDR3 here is CASSPLAGDNSPLHF. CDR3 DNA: TGTGCCAGCAGCCCTCTGGCGGGCGATAATTCACCCCTCCACTTT.

The CDR3 DNA sequence: TGCGCCAGCAGCTTGGAGGACTATGCGGGGGGAGAGACCCAGTACTTC. As protein: CASSLEDYAGGETQYF. The chain recombines TRBV5-1 with TRBJ2-5, with 8 nucleotides matching TRBD2. The V gene's germline CDR1 is SGHRS and CDR2 YFSETQ. The CDR3 covers 16 residues. Trimming removed 0 bases from V and 4 bases from J; junction bases left unmatched: 8.

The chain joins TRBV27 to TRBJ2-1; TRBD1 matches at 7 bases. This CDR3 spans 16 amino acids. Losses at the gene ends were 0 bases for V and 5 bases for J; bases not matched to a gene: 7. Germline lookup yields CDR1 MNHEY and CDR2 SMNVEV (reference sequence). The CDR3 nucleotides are TGTGCCAGCAGTTTATCGCAAGGGGGCGCCAACAATGAGCAGTTCTTC. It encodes CASSLSQGGANNEQFF.

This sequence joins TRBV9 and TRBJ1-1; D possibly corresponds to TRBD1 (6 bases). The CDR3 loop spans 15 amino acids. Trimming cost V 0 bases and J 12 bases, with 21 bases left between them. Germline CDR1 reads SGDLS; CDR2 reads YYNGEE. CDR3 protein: CASSVAGVGAFETFF. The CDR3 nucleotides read TGTGCCAGCAGCGTAGCAGGCGTGGGGGCATTCGAAACTTTCTTT.

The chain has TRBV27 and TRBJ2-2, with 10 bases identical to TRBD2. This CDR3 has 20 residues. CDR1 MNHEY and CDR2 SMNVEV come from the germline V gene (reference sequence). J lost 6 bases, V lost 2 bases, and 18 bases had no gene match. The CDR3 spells CASSLRVGLAGVSVAGELFF. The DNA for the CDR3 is TGTGCCAGCAGTTTAAGAGTGGGGCTAGCGGGAGTTAGTGTCGCCGGGGAGCTGTTTTTT.